The sequence of this T cell receptor (beta chain) was determined in a study of cytomegalovirus exposure and HLA in healthy donors. Concerning this clone itself: Its specificity is unknown.

Study results and limitations: The study assumed roughly uniform donor sequencing depth for presence/absence analyses. Later analysis placed DRB1 highest and HLA-C lowest in TCR association rates, which differed by HLA locus. Highly shared sequence variants in one cluster were likely a sequencing artifact.

The germline CDR1 and CDR2 sequences are MGHRA and YSYEKL. Trimming pared 2 bases from V and 7 bases from J, leaving 14 bases between. The CDR3 runs 15 residues. Primers: 60 Vbeta forward and 13 Jbeta reverse. Profiled with immunoSEQ multiplex PCR; TCRdb holds only in-frame clones, not every one. The sample holds about 50,000 clones, around 85% seen once. The receptor was derived from a boy aged 10-17 years in good health and CMV-seropositive. Sequencing was carried out using PBMCs. V gene TRBV4-1 combines with J gene TRBJ1-4, with D possibly matching TRBD1 (6 bases). In DNA, the CDR3 is TGCGCCAGCAGCCAATACCAGGGGTTAGGTGAAAAACTGTTTTTT. Translated, it gives CASSQYQGLGEKLFF.